Presented here are 16 T cell receptor beta chains from one specimen sequenced in a study of shared clonotypes between healthy human individuals. Positive CCR7 selection of CD45RO-negative cells yielded the naive CD8 cells, and terminally differentiated effector memory CD45RA+ cells were excluded. TCRdb's copy holds only in-frame clones and misses some; the assay was immunoSEQ multiplex PCR. The sample shows 1.5 million to 2.5 million clones, roughly 95% of them seen only once. The sample was naive CD8+ T cells sorted from blood. The receptors stem from a man younger than 35 in good health.

The chain carries TRBV5-4 and TRBJ2-5; weak D call: TRBD2 (6 bases). The germline V gene encodes CDR1 SGHNT and CDR2 YYREEE (reference sequence). This CDR3 has 15 residues. V dropped 0 bases and J dropped 7 bases, with 16 bases sitting between them. The DNA for the CDR3 is TGTGCCAGCAGCTTGGAATGGTCTAGCGAGGGGACCCAGTACTTC. It is translated as CASSLEWSSEGTQYF.

The chain recombines TRBV5-1 with TRBJ1-4; 10 bases line up with TRBD1. CDR1 is SGHRS and CDR2 is YFSETQ in the germline V gene. The ends lost 3 bases at V and 6 bases at J; junction bases unmatched: 2. The CDR3 loop spans 14 amino acids. This CDR3 is CASSSGQGYEKLFF. The CDR3 bases are TGCGCCAGCAGCTCGGGACAGGGGTATGAAAAACTGTTTTTT.

This rearrangement joins TRBV15 to TRBJ1-5, with D unclear. The length of the CDR3 is 13 residues. Trimming removed 4 bases at V and 2 bases at J, with 6 bases between. CDR1 is LNHNV, CDR2 YYDKDF, per germline (reference sequence). As DNA, the CDR3 is TGTGCCACCAGCAACGGACGCAATCAGCCCCAGCATTTT. It specifies CATSNGRNQPQHF.

This chain joins TRBV7-9 and TRBJ2-1; 7 bases line up with TRBD2. Unmatched junction bases numbered 9, after V lost 4 bases and J lost 6 bases. In germline, CDR1 is SEHNR, CDR2 FQNEAQ (reference sequence). The CDR3 contains 15 residues. The CDR3 coding sequence is TGTGCCAGCAGCTATAGAGTTGAGCGGGGCAATGAGCAGTTCTTC. Translating gives CASSYRVERGNEQFF.

The chain links TRBV6-5 to TRBJ1-6, with D possibly TRBD1 on 6 matching bases. Germline V gene lookup returns CDR1 MNHEY and CDR2 SVGAGI. This CDR3 is built from 14 residues. The V end lost 2 bases, the J end lost 10 bases, and 12 bases lay between the germline ends. The CDR3 reads CASSYGGGTSPLHF. In DNA form, the CDR3 reads TGTGCCAGCAGTTACGGAGGAGGGACATCACCCCTCCACTTT.

The chain uses TRBV2 and TRBJ1-4, with 10 positions matching TRBD1. There are 14 residues in the CDR3. Germline CDR1 SNHLY, CDR2 FYNNEI. V shed 6 bases and J 8 bases; nucleotides not matched to a gene: 6. The CDR3 region is CASRTGTGVEKLFF. In nucleotides, the CDR3 is TGTGCCAGCAGGACCGGGACAGGGGTCGAAAAACTGTTTTTT.

J is TRBJ2-7 and V is TRBV6-6; 8 bases are shared with TRBD1. Germline trimming cut 6 bases from V and 3 bases from J; bases unmatched to any gene: 7. CDR3 length: 14 residues. Germline V gene lookup returns CDR1 MNHNY and CDR2 SVGAGI (reference sequence). CDR3 bases: TGTGCCAGCAGCTCTACAGGGGGAGACTACGAGCAGTACTTC. It yields the protein CASSSTGGDYEQYF.

The chain is built from TRBV5-5 and TRBJ2-7, with a tentative D call TRBD1 (5 bases). From germline, CDR1 is SGHKS and CDR2 YYEKEE (reference sequence). The CDR3 runs 13 residues. The V end lost 3 bases, the J end lost 4 bases, and 11 bases lay between the germline ends. In DNA, the CDR3 is TGTGCCAGCAGCTGGGAACCAGGGTACGAGCAGTACTTC. This sequence encodes CASSWEPGYEQYF.

This rearrangement joins TRBV5-1 to TRBJ2-3; possibly TRBD1 for D (5 bases). The CDR3 is 15 amino acids. Trimming took 4 bases from V and 6 from J, leaving 18 bases between them. Per germline, CDR1 SGHRS and CDR2 YFSETQ. This chain's CDR3 is CASSPRQSQSDTQYF. The DNA for the CDR3 is TGCGCCAGCAGCCCTAGACAGTCGCAGAGCGATACGCAGTATTTT.

V is TRBV4-3 and J is TRBJ2-5; 7 bases are a match to TRBD2. Germline V gives CDR1 LGHNA, CDR2 YSLEER. The CDR3 loop spans 15 amino acids. Unmatched junction bases numbered 7, after V lost 1 base and J lost 5 bases. The CDR3 DNA sequence: TGCGCCAGCAGCCAAGGATCGGGGGGTAGGGAGACCCAGTACTTC. Its translation is CASSQGSGGRETQYF.

The rearrangement joins TRBV7-9 to TRBJ2-1, with 8 bases that match TRBD1. V trimming: 4 bases; J trimming: 6 bases; junction bases outside the gene matches: 2. The CDR3 consists of 13 residues. Per germline, CDR1 SEHNR and CDR2 FQNEAQ (reference sequence). The DNA for the CDR3 is TGTGCCAGCAGCTGGACAGGGCCCAATGAGCAGTTCTTC. Its protein is CASSWTGPNEQFF.

The gene calls are TRBV7-9 and TRBJ2-1; 8 bases are a match to TRBD2. Trimming at V came to 5 bases and at J to 6 bases, leaving 9 bases not matched to a gene. CDR1 and CDR2 from the germline V gene are SEHNR and FQNEAQ (reference sequence). The CDR3 has 15 residues. CDR3 sequence: CASSPGLGGTNEQFF. As DNA, the CDR3 is TGTGCCAGCAGCCCGGGACTAGGGGGAACCAATGAGCAGTTCTTC.

With respect to this clone: The same CDR3 arises from other DNA sequences in this sample as well. J is TRBJ1-5 and V is TRBV27; D is ambiguous. This CDR3 is built from 12 residues. Germline CDR1 MNHEY, CDR2 SMNVEV (reference sequence). Trimming took 4 bases from V and 7 from J, leaving 8 bases between them. CDR3 loop: CASSYLNQPQHF. The CDR3 bases are TGTGCCAGCAGTTATCTCAACCAGCCCCAGCATTTT.

This clone was seen once. The chain has TRBV27 and TRBJ1-4; D not resolved. V shed 2 bases and J shed 6 bases, with 10 bases lying between them. CDR1 is MNHEY and CDR2 is SMNVEV in the germline V gene (reference sequence). The CDR3 spans 14 residues. The CDR3 reads CASSLVRSDEKLFF. The CDR3 region has the DNA TGTGCCAGCAGTTTAGTTAGGTCCGATGAAAAACTGTTTTTT.

V is TRBV19 and J is TRBJ2-7; D gene uncertain. The V end lost 3 bases, the J end lost 5 bases, and 17 bases lay between the germline ends. CDR3 length: 15 amino acids. Germline CDR1 LNHDA, CDR2 SQIVND (reference sequence). The CDR3 spells CASSMRPMEYHEQYF. Here the CDR3 DNA reads TGTGCCAGTAGTATGAGGCCTATGGAGTACCACGAGCAGTACTTC.

The table lists this clone with a count of one. This CDR3 is CASSVEGHSGELFF. CDR3 DNA sequence: TGTGCCAGCAGCGTAGAAGGACACTCCGGGGAGCTGTTTTTT. This rearrangement joins TRBV9 to TRBJ2-2; D perhaps matches TRBD1 (5 bases). Deletions cut 0 bases from V and 6 bases from J, with 9 bases between. This CDR3 contains 14 residues. Germline V lookup: CDR1 SGDLS, CDR2 YYNGEE.